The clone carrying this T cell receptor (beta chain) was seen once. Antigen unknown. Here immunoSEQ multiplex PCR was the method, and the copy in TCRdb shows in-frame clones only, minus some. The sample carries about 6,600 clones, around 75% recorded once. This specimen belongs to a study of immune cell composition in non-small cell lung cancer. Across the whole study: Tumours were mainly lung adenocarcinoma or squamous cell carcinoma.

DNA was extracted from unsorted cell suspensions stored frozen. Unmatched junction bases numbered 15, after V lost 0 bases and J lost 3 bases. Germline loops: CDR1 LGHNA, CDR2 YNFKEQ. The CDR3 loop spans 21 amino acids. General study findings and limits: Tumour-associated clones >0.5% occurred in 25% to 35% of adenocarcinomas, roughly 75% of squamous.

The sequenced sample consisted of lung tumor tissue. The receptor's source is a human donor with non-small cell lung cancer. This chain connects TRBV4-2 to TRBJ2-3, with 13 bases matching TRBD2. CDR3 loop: CASSQDHSPRGLAGATDTQYF. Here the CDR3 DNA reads TGTGCCAGCAGCCAAGACCACAGCCCGAGAGGACTAGCGGGGGCTACAGATACGCAGTATTTT.